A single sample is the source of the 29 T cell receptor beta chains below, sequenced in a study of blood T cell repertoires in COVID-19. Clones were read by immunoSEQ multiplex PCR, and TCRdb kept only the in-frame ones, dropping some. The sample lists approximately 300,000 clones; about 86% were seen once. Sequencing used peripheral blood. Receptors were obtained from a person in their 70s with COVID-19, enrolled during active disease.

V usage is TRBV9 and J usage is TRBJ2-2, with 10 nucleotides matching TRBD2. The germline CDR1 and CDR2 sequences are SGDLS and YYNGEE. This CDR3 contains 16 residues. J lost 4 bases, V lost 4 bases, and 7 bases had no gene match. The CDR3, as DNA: TGTGCCAGCAGCCCCCTAGCGGGGGTCCCCACCGGGGAGCTGTTTTTT. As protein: CASSPLAGVPTGELFF.

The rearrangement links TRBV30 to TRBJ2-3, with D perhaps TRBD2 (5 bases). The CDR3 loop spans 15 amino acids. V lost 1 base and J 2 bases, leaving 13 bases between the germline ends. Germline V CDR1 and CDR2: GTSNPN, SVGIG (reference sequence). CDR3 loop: CAWSEAVTNTDTQYF. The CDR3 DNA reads TGTGCCTGGAGTGAAGCGGTGACAAACACAGATACGCAGTATTTT.

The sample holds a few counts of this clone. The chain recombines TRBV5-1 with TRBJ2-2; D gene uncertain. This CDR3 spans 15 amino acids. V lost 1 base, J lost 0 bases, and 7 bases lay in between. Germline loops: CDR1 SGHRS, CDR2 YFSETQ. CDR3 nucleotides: TGCGCCAGCAGCTTGTTGCGGACGAACACCGGGGAGCTGTTTTTT. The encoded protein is CASSLLRTNTGELFF.

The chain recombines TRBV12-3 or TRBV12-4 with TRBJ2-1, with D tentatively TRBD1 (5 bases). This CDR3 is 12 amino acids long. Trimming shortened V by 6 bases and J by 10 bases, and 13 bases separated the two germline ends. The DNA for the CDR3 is TGTGCCAGCAGACCCGGTCAGGGCGAGCAGTTCTTC. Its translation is CASRPGQGEQFF.

CDR3 in amino acids: CASSLGPTGVGYEQYF. CDR3 coding DNA: TGTGCCAGCAGCTTAGGACCGACAGGGGTAGGCTACGAGCAGTACTTC. The chain has TRBV11-3 and TRBJ2-7, with 8 bases aligning to TRBD1. Germline lookup yields CDR1 SGHNT and CDR2 YENEEA. The CDR3 totals 16 residues. Unmatched junction bases numbered 8, after V lost 1 base and J lost 3 bases.

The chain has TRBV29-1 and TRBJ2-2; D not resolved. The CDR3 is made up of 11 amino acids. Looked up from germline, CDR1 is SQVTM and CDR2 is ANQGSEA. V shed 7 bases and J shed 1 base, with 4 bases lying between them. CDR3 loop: CSGRNTGELFF. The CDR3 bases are TGCAGCGGCAGGAACACCGGGGAGCTGTTTTTT.

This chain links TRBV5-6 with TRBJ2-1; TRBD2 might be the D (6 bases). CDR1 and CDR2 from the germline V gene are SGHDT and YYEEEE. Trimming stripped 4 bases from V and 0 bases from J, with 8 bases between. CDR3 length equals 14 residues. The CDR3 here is CASSPGGSYNEQFF. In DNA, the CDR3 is TGTGCCAGCAGCCCCGGGGGCTCCTACAATGAGCAGTTCTTC.

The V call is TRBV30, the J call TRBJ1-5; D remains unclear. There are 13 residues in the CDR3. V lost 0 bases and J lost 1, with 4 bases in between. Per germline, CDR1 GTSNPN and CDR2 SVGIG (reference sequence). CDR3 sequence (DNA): TGTGCCTGGAGTGTGGCAAGCAATCAGCCCCAGCATTTT. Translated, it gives CAWSVASNQPQHF.

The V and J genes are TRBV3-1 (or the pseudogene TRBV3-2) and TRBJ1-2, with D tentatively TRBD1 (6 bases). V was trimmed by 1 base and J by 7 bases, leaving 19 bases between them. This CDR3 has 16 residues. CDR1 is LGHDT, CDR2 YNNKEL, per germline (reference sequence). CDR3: CASSQGFHRAGSGYTF. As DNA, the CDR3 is TGTGCCAGCAGCCAAGGGTTTCACAGGGCTGGGTCTGGCTACACCTTC.

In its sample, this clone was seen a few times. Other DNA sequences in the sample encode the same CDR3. CDR3 DNA: TGCAGCGTTGACAGGGACACCGGGGAGCTGTTTTTT. Protein: CSVDRDTGELFF. This rearrangement joins TRBV29-1 to TRBJ2-2, with a tentative D call TRBD1 (5 bases). The CDR3 contains 12 residues. The V gene's germline CDR1 is SQVTM and CDR2 ANQGSEA. V was clipped by 3 bases and J by 3 bases, with 5 bases between them.

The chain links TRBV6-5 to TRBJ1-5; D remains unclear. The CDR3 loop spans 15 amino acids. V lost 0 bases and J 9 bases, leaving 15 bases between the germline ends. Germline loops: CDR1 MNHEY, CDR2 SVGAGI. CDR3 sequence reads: CASSYSTSPARPQHF. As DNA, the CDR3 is TGTGCCAGCAGTTACTCTACTTCTCCTGCAAGGCCCCAGCATTTT.

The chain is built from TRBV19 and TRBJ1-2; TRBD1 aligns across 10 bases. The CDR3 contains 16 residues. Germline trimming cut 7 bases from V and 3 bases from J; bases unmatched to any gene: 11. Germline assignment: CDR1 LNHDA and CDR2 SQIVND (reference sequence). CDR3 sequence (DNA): TGTGCCAGTAACTCGGGACAGGGGAGGTTTGACTATGGCTACACCTTC. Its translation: CASNSGQGRFDYGYTF.

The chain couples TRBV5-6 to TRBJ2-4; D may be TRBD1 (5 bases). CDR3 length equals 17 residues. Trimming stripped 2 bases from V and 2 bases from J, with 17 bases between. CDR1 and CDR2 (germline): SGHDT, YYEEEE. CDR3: CASSLGFRDLSKNIQYF. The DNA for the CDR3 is TGTGCCAGCAGCTTAGGTTTCAGGGATCTGTCCAAAAACATTCAGTACTTC.

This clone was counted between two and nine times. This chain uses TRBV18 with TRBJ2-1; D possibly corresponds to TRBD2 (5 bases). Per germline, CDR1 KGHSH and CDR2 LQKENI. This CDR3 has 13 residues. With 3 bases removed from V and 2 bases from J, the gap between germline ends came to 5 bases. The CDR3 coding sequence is TGTGCCAGCTCACCCGGGACCTACAATGAGCAGTTCTTC. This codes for CASSPGTYNEQFF. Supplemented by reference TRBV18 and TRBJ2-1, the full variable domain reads NAGVMQNPRHLVRRRGQEARLRCSPMKGHSHVYWYRQLPEEGLKFMVYLQKENIIDESGMPKERFSAEFPKEGPSILRIQQVVRGDSAAYFCASSPGTYNEQFFGPGTRLTVL.

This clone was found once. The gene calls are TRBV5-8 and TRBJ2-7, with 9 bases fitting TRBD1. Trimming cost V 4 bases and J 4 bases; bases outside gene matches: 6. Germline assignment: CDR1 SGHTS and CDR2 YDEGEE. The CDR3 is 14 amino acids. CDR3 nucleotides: TGTGCCAGCAGCCCCGACAGGGGGTGGTACGAGCAGTACTTC. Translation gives CASSPDRGWYEQYF.

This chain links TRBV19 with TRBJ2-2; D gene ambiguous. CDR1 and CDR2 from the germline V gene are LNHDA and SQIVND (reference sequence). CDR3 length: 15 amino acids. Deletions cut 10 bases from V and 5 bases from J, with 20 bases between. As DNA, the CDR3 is TGTGCCACTCTCCCTCGGGTCGCCGGGACCGGGGAGCTGTTTTTT. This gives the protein CATLPRVAGTGELFF.

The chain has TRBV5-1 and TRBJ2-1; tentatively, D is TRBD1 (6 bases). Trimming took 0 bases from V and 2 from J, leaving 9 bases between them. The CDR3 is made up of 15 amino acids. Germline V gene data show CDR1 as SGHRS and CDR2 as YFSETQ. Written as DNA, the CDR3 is TGCGCCAGCAGCTTGGCCGGACAGCCCTACAATGAGCAGTTCTTC. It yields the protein CASSLAGQPYNEQFF.

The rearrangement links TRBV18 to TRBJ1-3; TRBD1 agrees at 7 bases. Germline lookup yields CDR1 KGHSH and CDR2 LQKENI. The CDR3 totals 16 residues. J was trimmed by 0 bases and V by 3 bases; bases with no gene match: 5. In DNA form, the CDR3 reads TGTGCCAGCTCACCGGCAGGGGGACTCTCTGGAAACACCATATATTTT. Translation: CASSPAGGLSGNTIYF.

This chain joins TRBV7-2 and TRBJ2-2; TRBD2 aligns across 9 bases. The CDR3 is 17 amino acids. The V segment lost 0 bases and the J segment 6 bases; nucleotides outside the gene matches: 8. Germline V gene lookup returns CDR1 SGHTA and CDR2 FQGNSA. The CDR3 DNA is TGTGCCAGCAGCTTAGCGCGGTTAGCGGGAGCGTCCGGGGAGCTGTTTTTT. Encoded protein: CASSLARLAGASGELFF.

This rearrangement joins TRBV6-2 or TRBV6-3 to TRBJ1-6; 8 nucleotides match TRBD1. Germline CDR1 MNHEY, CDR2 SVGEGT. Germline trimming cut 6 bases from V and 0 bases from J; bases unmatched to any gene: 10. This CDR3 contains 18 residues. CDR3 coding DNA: TGTGCCAGCAGATACGGGACAGGCGAAAGCTCCTATAATTCACCCCTCCACTTT. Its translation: CASRYGTGESSYNSPLHF.

The DNA of the CDR3 is TGTGCCACCAGTGATAATACAGGGGGGTCCTACAATGAGCAGTTCTTC. Residues: CATSDNTGGSYNEQFF. The gene calls are TRBV24-1 and TRBJ2-1; TRBD1 matches at 8 bases. The V segment lost 3 bases and the J segment 1 base; nucleotides outside the gene matches: 4. CDR1 and CDR2 from the germline V gene are KGHDR and SFDVKD. CDR3 length: 16 amino acids.

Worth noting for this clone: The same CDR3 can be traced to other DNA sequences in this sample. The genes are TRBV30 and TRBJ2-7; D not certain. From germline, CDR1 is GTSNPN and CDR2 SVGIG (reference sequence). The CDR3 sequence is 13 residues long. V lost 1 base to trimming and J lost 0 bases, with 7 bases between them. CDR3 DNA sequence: TGTGCCTGGAGTGCTAGGAGCTCCTACGAGCAGTACTTC. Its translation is CAWSARSSYEQYF.

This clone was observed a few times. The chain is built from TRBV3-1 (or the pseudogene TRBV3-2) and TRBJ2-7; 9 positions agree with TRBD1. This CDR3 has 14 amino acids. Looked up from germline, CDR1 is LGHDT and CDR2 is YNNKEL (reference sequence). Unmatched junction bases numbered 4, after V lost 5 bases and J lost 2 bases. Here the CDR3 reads CASSYGTGTYEQYF. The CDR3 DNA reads TGTGCCAGCAGCTACGGGACAGGGACCTACGAGCAGTACTTC.

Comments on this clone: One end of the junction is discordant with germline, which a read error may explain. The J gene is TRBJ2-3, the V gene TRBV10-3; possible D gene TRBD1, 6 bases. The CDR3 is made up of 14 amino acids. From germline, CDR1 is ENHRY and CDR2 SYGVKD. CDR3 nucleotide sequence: TGTGCCGTCAGCCCAGGGGTAGGCACAGATACGCAGTATTTT. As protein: CAVSPGVGTDTQYF.

CDR3 DNA: TGTGCCAGCAGGCCCACAGGGGGCGATTTAGGCTATGGCTACACCTTC. Its translation: CASRPTGGDLGYGYTF. The chain recombines TRBV28 with TRBJ1-2; 9 bases are shared with TRBD1. V dropped 6 bases and J dropped 4; count of bases not matched to a gene: 12. The CDR3 has 16 residues. Germline V CDR1 and CDR2: MDHEN, SYDVKM.

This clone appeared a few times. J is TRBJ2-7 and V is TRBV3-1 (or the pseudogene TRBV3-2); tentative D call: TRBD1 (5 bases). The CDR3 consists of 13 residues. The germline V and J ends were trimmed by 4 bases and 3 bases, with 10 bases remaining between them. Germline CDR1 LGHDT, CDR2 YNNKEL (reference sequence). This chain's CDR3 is CASSLLGDYEQYF. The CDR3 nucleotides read TGTGCCAGCAGCCTCCTAGGGGACTACGAGCAGTACTTC.

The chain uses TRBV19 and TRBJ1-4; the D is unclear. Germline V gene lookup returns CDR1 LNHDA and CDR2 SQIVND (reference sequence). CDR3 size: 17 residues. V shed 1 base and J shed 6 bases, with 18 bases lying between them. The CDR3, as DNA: TGTGCCAGTAGTATAGGGCAGGAATTTTTTGTGGATGAAAAACTGTTTTTT. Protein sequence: CASSIGQEFFVDEKLFF.

DNA of the CDR3: TGTGCCAGCAGTTCAGCAGGTAGCAATCAGCCCCAGCATTTT. This encodes CASSSAGSNQPQHF. The chain couples TRBV28 to TRBJ1-5; D uncertain. Germline V CDR1 and CDR2: MDHEN, SYDVKM. Deletions cut 4 bases from V and 0 bases from J, with 7 bases between. CDR3 length: 14 residues.

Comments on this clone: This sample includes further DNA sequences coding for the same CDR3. For the CDR3, the DNA is TGTGCCAGCAGTGAATTGGCGGGAGGACAAGAGACCCAGTACTTC. This encodes CASSELAGGQETQYF. The chain recombines TRBV6-1 with TRBJ2-5, with TRBD2 matching 8 bases. Unmatched junction bases numbered 4, after V lost 2 bases and J lost 2 bases. CDR3 length: 15 residues. Germline V lookup: CDR1 MNHNS, CDR2 SASEGT.